The subject of this entry is one T cell receptor beta chain. This entry comes from a study of human T cells and chemical hapten exposure. The ends were cut back, 5 bases at V and 3 bases at J, with 11 bases in the middle. The CDR3 consists of 13 residues. Germline V lookup: CDR1 SGHTA, CDR2 FQGNSA. The study used a library that attached unique molecular identifiers to individual cDNA molecules. TCRdb analysed the RACE reads with MiXCR anew, one entry per CDR3 protein. The sample lists around 100,000 distinct CDR3 sequences; 8% to 13% were seen once. Time point defined: patch test 1, 2 weeks after DPC sensitization. The sample's treatment: therapeutic diphenylcyclopropenone sensitization with weekly scalp DPC.

V and J are TRBV7-2 and TRBJ2-7; D call uncertain. Here the sequenced sample was whole blood, taken in connection with sensitization to the hapten diphenylcyclopropenone (DPC). The origin of this receptor is a woman aged 40 to 50 with alopecia areata. Some clones in this sample may be carry-over from other donors' samples. CDR3 sequence reads: CASSRVPVYEQYF. The DNA for the CDR3 is TGTGCCAGCAGCCGTGTGCCCGTCTACGAGCAGTACTTC.